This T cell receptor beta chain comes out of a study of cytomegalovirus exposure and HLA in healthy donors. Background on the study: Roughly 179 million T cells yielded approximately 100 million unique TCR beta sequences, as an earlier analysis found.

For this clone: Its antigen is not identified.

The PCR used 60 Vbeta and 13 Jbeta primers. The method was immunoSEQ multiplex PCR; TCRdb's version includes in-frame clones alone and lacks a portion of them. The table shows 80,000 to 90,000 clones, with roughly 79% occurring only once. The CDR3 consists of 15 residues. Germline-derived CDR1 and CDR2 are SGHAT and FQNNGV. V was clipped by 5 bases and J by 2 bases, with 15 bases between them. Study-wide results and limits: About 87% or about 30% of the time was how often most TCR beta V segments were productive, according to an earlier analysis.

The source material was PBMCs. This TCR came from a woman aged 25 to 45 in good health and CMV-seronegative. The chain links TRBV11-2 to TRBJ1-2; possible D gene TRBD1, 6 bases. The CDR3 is CASSSQGTSNYGYTF. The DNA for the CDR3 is TGTGCCAGCAGCAGTCAAGGGACATCGAACTATGGCTACACCTTC. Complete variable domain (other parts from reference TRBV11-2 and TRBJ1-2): EAGVAQSPRYKIIEKRQSVAFWCNPISGHATLYWYQQILGQGPKLLIQFQNNGVVDDSQLPKDRFSAERLKGVDSTLKIQPAKLEDSAVYLCASSSQGTSNYGYTFGSGTRLTVV.